This T cell receptor beta chain is from a study of blood T cell repertoires in COVID-19. As for the study in general: COVID-19 samples, acute and convalescent, were from the United States, Italy and Spain. Sample material is recorded as cDNA or gDNA derived from T cells, B-cell-depleted T cells, or PBMCs.

The germline CDR1 and CDR2 sequences are LGHNA and YNFKEQ. CDR3 length: 16 residues. The V and J ends lost 0 bases and 9 bases respectively, with 15 bases between them. Profiling relied on immunoSEQ multiplex PCR, and the TCRdb table lists in-frame clones only, not all of them. The repertoire has about 160,000 clones, roughly nine tenths of them found once; the top ten carry roughly a sixth. The receptor was isolated from a man aged 60-69 years with active or convalescent COVID-19. The material sequenced was peripheral blood. The rearrangement joins TRBV4-2 to TRBJ1-6; D is unresolved. This CDR3 reads CASSQDVVSERSPLHF. In DNA form, the CDR3 reads TGTGCCAGCAGCCAAGATGTCGTGTCGGAGCGTTCACCCCTCCACTTT.